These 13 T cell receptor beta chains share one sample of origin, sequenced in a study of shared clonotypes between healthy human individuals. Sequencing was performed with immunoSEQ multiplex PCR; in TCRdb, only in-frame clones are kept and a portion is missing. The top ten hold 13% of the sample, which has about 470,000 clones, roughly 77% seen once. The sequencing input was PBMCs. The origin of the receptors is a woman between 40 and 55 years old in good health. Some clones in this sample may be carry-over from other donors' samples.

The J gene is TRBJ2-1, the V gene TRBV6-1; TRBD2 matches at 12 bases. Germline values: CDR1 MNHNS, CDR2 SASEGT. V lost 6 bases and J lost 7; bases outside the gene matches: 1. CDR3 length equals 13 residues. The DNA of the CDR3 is TGTGCCAGCAGGACTAGCGGGAGTAATGAGCAGTTCTTC. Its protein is CASRTSGSNEQFF.

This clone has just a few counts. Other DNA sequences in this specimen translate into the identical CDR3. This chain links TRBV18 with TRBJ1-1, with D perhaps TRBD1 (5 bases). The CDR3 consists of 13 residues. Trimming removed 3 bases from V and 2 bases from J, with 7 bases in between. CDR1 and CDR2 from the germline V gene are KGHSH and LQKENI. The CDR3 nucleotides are TGTGCCAGCTCACCGAGGGGAAACACTGAAGCTTTCTTT. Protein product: CASSPRGNTEAFF.

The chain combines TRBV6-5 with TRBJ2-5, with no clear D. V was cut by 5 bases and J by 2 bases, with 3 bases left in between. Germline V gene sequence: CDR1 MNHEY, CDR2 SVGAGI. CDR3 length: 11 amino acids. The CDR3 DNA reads TGTGCCAGCAGTAGACAAGAGACCCAGTACTTC. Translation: CASSRQETQYF.

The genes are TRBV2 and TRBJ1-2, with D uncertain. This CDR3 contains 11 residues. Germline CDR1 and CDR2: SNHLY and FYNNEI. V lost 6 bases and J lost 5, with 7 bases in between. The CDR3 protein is CASSERYGYTF. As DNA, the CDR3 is TGTGCCAGCAGCGAGAGATATGGCTACACCTTC.

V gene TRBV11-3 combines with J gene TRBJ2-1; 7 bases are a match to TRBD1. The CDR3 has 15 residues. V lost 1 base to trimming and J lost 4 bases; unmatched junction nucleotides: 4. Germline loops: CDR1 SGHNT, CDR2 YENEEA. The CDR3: CASSLAQGPYNEQFF. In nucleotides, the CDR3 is TGTGCCAGCAGCTTAGCACAGGGGCCGTACAATGAGCAGTTCTTC.

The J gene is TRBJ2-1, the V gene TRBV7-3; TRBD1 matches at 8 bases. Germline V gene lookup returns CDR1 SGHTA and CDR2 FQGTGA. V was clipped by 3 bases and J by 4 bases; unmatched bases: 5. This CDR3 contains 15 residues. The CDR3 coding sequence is TGTGCCAGCAGCTTGCGGACAGGGTCTTACAATGAGCAGTTCTTC. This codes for CASSLRTGSYNEQFF.

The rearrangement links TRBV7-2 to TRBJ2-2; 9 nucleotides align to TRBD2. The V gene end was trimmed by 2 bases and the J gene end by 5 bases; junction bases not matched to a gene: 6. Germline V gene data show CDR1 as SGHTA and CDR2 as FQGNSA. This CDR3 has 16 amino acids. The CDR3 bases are TGTGCCAGCAGCTTACTACCTAGCGGGACGACCGGGGAGCTGTTTTTT. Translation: CASSLLPSGTTGELFF.

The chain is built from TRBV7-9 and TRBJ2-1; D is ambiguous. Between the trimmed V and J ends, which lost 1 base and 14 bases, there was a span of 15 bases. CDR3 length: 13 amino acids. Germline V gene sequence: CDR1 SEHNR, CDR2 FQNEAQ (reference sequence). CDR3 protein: CASSLVQLPLEFF. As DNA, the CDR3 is TGTGCCAGCAGCTTAGTACAATTACCATTGGAGTTCTTC.

CDR3 nucleotides: TGTGCCATTCGGGGCAGGGAGGATTCACCCCTCCACTTT. Amino acids: CAIRGREDSPLHF. This chain connects TRBV10-3 to TRBJ1-6; a weak D match, TRBD1 (5 bases). The CDR3 sequence is 13 residues long. The germline gives CDR1 ENHRY, CDR2 SYGVKD. Trimming took off 9 bases at V and 8 bases at J, with 14 bases between the two ends.

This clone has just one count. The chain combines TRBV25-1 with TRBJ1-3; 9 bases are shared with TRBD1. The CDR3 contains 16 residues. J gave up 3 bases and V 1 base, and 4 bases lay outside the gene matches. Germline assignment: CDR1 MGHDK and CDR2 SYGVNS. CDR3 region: CASSEWGQGDGNTIYF. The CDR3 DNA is TGTGCCAGCAGTGAATGGGGACAGGGCGATGGAAACACCATATATTTT.

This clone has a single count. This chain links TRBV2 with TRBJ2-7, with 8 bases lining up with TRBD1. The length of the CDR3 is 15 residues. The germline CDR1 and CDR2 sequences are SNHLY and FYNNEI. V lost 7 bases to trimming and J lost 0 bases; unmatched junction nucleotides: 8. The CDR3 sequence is CASNRQGPLSYEQYF. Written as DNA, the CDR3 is TGTGCCAGCAATCGACAGGGGCCCCTCTCCTACGAGCAGTACTTC.

The CDR3 region has the DNA TGTGCCAGCAGTTCGATCGGACAGGGGGCGCTGGACGAGCAGTACTTC. This gives the protein CASSSIGQGALDEQYF. The rearrangement uses TRBV28 and TRBJ2-7; TRBD1 aligns across 11 bases. Germline V lookup: CDR1 MDHEN, CDR2 SYDVKM. V lost 4 bases, J lost 5 bases, and 10 bases stayed unmatched. The CDR3 loop spans 16 amino acids.

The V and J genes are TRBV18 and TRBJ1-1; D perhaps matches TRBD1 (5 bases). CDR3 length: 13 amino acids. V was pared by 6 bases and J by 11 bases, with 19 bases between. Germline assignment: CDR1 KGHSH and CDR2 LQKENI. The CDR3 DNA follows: TGTGCCAGCTCCCTGTCCAGGGAATCGACGGCTTTCTTT. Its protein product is CASSLSRESTAFF.